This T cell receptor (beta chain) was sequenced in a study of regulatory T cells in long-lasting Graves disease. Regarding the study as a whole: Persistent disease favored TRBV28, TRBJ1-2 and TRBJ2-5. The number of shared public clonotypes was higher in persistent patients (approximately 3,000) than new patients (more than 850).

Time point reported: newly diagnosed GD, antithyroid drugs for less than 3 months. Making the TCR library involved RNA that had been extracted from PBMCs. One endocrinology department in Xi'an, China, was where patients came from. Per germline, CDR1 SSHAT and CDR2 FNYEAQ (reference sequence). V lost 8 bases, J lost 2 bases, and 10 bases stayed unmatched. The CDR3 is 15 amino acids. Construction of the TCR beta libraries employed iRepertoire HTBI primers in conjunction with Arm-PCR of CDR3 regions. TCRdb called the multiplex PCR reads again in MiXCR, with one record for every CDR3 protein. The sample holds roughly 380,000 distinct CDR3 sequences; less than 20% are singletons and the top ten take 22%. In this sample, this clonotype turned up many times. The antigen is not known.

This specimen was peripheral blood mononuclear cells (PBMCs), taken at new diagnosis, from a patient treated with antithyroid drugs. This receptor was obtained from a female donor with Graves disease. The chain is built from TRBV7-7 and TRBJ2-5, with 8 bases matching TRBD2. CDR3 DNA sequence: TGTGCCAGCGCGCTCATACTAGCGGCGCAAGAGACCCAGTACTTC. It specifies CASALILAAQETQYF.